This T cell receptor (beta chain) was documented in a study of immune characterization of retroperitoneal liposarcoma. This CDR3 has 15 amino acids. Trimming at V came to 7 bases and at J to 3 bases, leaving 7 bases not matched to a gene. The V gene's germline CDR1 is MNHNS and CDR2 SASEGT. Concerning this clonotype: This may be a read error: a much more frequent sequence differs by one nucleotide.

TCRdb ran MiXCR on the PCR reads and lists one entry per CDR3 protein. The table records some 9,300 distinct CDR3 sequences, over 35% of them present only once. This clonotype originated in a female donor with retroperitoneal liposarcoma. Specimen: tumor tissue. This sequence joins TRBV6-1 and TRBJ2-2, with 8 bases fitting TRBD1. The CDR3 DNA reads as TGTGCCAGCATAACCGGGACAGGTTACACCGGGGAGCTGTTTTTT. Protein sequence: CASITGTGYTGELFF.